Following are 19 T cell receptor beta chains from one sample sequenced in a study of T cell responses to AZD1222 COVID-19 vaccine. Here immunoSEQ multiplex PCR was the method, and the copy in TCRdb shows in-frame clones only, minus some. Altogether some 110,000 clones are present, over 90% being singletons, with the ten largest covering more than 4%. Here the sequenced sample was peripheral blood, taken on day 0 of AZD1222 vaccination. The receptors stem from an adult in good health.

This chain links TRBV11-3 with TRBJ1-1; D remains ambiguous. V lost 1 base to trimming and J lost 5 bases, with 5 bases between them. CDR1 is SGHNT, CDR2 YENEEA, per germline. CDR3 length: 12 amino acids. CDR3 protein: CASSLGRTEAFF. The CDR3 nucleotides read TGTGCCAGCAGCTTAGGGAGAACTGAAGCTTTCTTT.

A word on this clone: One junction end does not reproduce the germline sequence, and a read error may be involved. The chain recombines TRBV7-2 with TRBJ1-1; D gene uncertain. The CDR3 is 14 residues long. Germline V gene data show CDR1 as SGHTA and CDR2 as FQGNSA. The CDR3 protein is CAGSHPRKNTEAFF. The CDR3 nucleotides read TGTGCCGGCAGCCACCCCCGGAAGAACACTGAAGCTTTCTTT.

The rearrangement links TRBV18 to TRBJ1-4; TRBD1 might be the D (5 bases). Germline-derived CDR1 and CDR2 are KGHSH and LQKENI. V was trimmed by 1 base and J by 0 bases, leaving 9 bases between them. The CDR3 is 16 amino acids. Here the CDR3 reads CASSPQAGTTNEKLFF. CDR3 DNA sequence: TGTGCCAGCTCACCACAGGCAGGGACAACTAATGAAAAACTGTTTTTT.

The sample holds one count of this clone. V and J are TRBV7-9 and TRBJ2-1; TRBD1 might be the D (6 bases). This CDR3 spans 15 amino acids. Germline assignment: CDR1 SEHNR and CDR2 FQNEAQ (reference sequence). V was cut by 7 bases and J by 0 bases, with 13 bases left in between. CDR3 residues: CASTLGGTSYNEQFF. The CDR3 DNA reads TGTGCCAGCACTTTAGGGGGAACCTCCTACAATGAGCAGTTCTTC.

This clone was seen just once. V and J are TRBV21-1 and TRBJ2-7. TRBV21-1 is labeled a pseudogene. The CDR3 has 16 residues. Here the CDR3 reads CASSKRLSGSSYEQYF. CDR3 bases: TGTGCCAGCAGCAAAAGGCTCTCAGGGAGTTCCTACGAGCAGTACTTC.

The rearrangement uses TRBV9 and TRBJ2-1; maybe TRBD2 (5 bases). The CDR3 extends over 16 amino acids. Germline V CDR1 and CDR2: SGDLS, YYNGEE. With 0 bases removed from V and 2 bases from J, the gap between germline ends came to 12 bases. The CDR3 protein is CASSVAWERPYNEQFF. CDR3 bases: TGTGCCAGCAGCGTAGCCTGGGAGCGGCCCTACAATGAGCAGTTCTTC.

The chain joins TRBV2 to TRBJ1-5; weak D call: TRBD1 (6 bases). The CDR3 loop spans 16 amino acids. Trimming shortened V by 6 bases and J by 0 bases, and 15 bases separated the two germline ends. Looked up from germline, CDR1 is SNHLY and CDR2 is FYNNEI. The CDR3 reads CASSAGHQHSNQPQHF. As DNA, the CDR3 is TGTGCCAGCAGCGCGGGACATCAACATAGCAATCAGCCCCAGCATTTT.

The chain combines TRBV30 with TRBJ2-1; D not resolved. CDR1 and CDR2 (germline): GTSNPN, SVGIG (reference sequence). V was shortened by 3 bases and J by 9 bases, with 12 bases between the two germline ends. There are 12 residues in the CDR3. CDR3 residues: CAWRVSSTEQFF. For the CDR3, the DNA is TGTGCCTGGAGGGTTAGCAGCACTGAGCAGTTCTTC.

The V gene is TRBV30, the J gene TRBJ1-5; 7 positions agree with TRBD1. Losses at the gene ends were 0 bases for V and 6 bases for J; bases not matched to a gene: 8. CDR3 size: 15 residues. Germline values: CDR1 GTSNPN, CDR2 SVGIG (reference sequence). Here the CDR3 DNA reads TGTGCCTGGAGTGTACTCAGGGGGGTTATTCAGCCCCAGCATTTT. Amino acids: CAWSVLRGVIQPQHF.

This rearrangement joins TRBV5-4 to TRBJ2-5, with TRBD2 as a possible D gene (6 bases). Germline CDR1 is SGHNT and CDR2 is YYREEE (reference sequence). The CDR3 has 15 residues. V lost 5 bases and J lost 1, with 15 bases in between. The CDR3 sequence: CASRPGLLGQETQYF. CDR3 DNA sequence: TGTGCCAGCAGGCCGGGACTCTTGGGCCAAGAGACCCAGTACTTC. Together with reference TRBV5-4 and TRBJ2-5, the CDR3 gives the full variable domain: ETGVTQSPTHLIKTRGQQVTLRCSSQSGHNTVSWYQQALGQGPQFIFQYYREEENGRGNFPPRFSGLQFPNYSSELNVNALELDDSALYLCASRPGLLGQETQYFGPGTRLLVL.

This sequence joins TRBV10-2 and TRBJ1-6; no definite D call. The CDR3 consists of 11 residues. From germline, CDR1 is WSHSY and CDR2 SAAADI. Trimming took 8 bases from V and 7 from J, leaving 6 bases between them. In nucleotides, the CDR3 is TGCGCCAGCTCCGGAAATTCACCCCTCCACTTT. This translates into CASSGNSPLHF.

This clone showed up just once. This chain connects TRBV15 to TRBJ1-4; D is possibly TRBD1 (5 bases). Trimming took 1 base from V and 7 from J, leaving 13 bases between them. The CDR3 sequence is 15 residues long. The V gene's germline CDR1 is LNHNV and CDR2 YYDKDF (reference sequence). The CDR3 reads CATSRVLRDAEKLFF. CDR3 DNA sequence: TGTGCCACCAGCAGAGTCCTTCGGGACGCTGAAAAACTGTTTTTT.

The chain uses TRBV2 and TRBJ2-7; weak D call: TRBD1 (6 bases). Germline V gives CDR1 SNHLY, CDR2 FYNNEI. The CDR3 has 16 residues. The V gene lost 2 bases and the J gene lost 7 bases, with 21 bases spanning the gap. The CDR3 region has the DNA TGTGCCAGCAGTGAAACCCGCGCCACAGGGACGGGAGAGCAGTACTTC. The encoded protein is CASSETRATGTGEQYF.

The chain couples TRBV30 to TRBJ1-6; maybe TRBD1 (5 bases). V was clipped by 3 bases and J by 4 bases, with 19 bases between them. CDR1 is GTSNPN and CDR2 is SVGIG in the germline V gene (reference sequence). The CDR3 runs to 17 residues. The DNA for the CDR3 is TGTGCCTGGAGCAATGACAGCGTTACGCTTTATAATTCACCCCTCCACTTT. This translates into CAWSNDSVTLYNSPLHF.

The genes are TRBV9 and TRBJ2-7; D not certain. V was pared by 0 bases and J by 2 bases, with 15 bases between. The CDR3 has 16 residues. Germline V gene lookup returns CDR1 SGDLS and CDR2 YYNGEE. Here the CDR3 reads CASSVGPSPTTYEQYF. In DNA, the CDR3 is TGTGCCAGCAGCGTAGGGCCATCCCCCACGACCTACGAGCAGTACTTC. The complete variable domain, with remaining parts taken from reference TRBV9 and TRBJ2-7, reads DSGVTQTPKHLITATGQRVTLRCSPRSGDLSVYWYQQSLDQGLQFLIQYYNGEERAKGNILERFSAQQFPDLHSELNLSSLELGDSALYFCASSVGPSPTTYEQYFGPGTRLTVT.

The rearrangement links TRBV6-6 to TRBJ2-4; 7 bases align to TRBD2. The germline CDR1 and CDR2 sequences are MNHNY and SVGAGI (reference sequence). The V and J ends lost 5 bases and 0 bases, in that order; junction bases with no gene match: 4. The CDR3 spans 15 residues. In DNA form, the CDR3 reads TGTGCCAGCAGTAACACGGGGGGAGCCAAAAACATTCAGTACTTC. Protein sequence: CASSNTGGAKNIQYF.

The CDR3 DNA reads as TGTGCCAGCAGTGACTCTACTAGCGGGAGTGTCAATGAGCAGTTCTTC. It is translated as CASSDSTSGSVNEQFF. The chain has TRBV6-4 and TRBJ2-1; 11 bases match TRBD2. Germline V gene sequence: CDR1 MRHNA, CDR2 SNTAGT. This CDR3 region has 16 residues. The J segment lost 6 bases and the V segment lost 0 bases, leaving 4 bases of the junction unmatched.

In nucleotides, the CDR3 is TGTGCCAGCAGCGCGGGACCCATATACAATGAGCAGTTCTTC. Translation: CASSAGPIYNEQFF. The chain carries TRBV9 and TRBJ2-1, with D perhaps TRBD1 or TRBD2 (5 bases each). CDR3 size: 14 residues. Per the germline V gene, CDR1 is SGDLS and CDR2 is YYNGEE. Deletions cut 3 bases from V and 4 bases from J, with 11 bases between.

This clone was seen once. This sequence joins TRBV4-1 and TRBJ1-2; D is possibly TRBD1 (5 bases). Germline V gene lookup returns CDR1 MGHRA and CDR2 YSYEKL. Trimming left V 1 base short and J 4 bases short, with 13 bases between. This CDR3 region has 15 residues. This CDR3 is CASSQADGQGYGYTF. The CDR3 DNA follows: TGCGCCAGCAGCCAAGCGGACGGGCAGGGCTATGGCTACACCTTC.